This T cell receptor beta chain was identified in a study of T cells in localized non-small cell lung cancer. Study observations and caveats: Maximal T cell clonality occurred in uninvolved adjacent lung, with tumor ranking below it. Sequencing involved a lone tumor region, leaving heterogeneity possible. Adjacent lung had a median about 60 of the 100 largest tumor clones. In the blood, greater T cell density corresponded to longer overall survival.

This clone is termed medium-sized. The antigen is undetermined. Some clones are missing from TCRdb's copy, which holds only in-frame ones; the method was immunoSEQ multiplex PCR. The sample yields 2,000 to 3,000 clones, around a quarter seen once. The germline V gene has CDR1 SGHNT and CDR2 YENEEA. The ends were cut back, 1 base at V and 5 bases at J, with 11 bases in the middle. The CDR3 sequence is 14 residues long. This TCR derives from a male donor aged 60 or older with stage III squamous cell lung carcinoma. The specimen was lung tumor tissue, collected before any cancer treatment. V and J are TRBV11-3 and TRBJ2-5; D is possibly TRBD1 (6 bases). CDR3 in DNA: TGTGCCAGCAGCTTAGGCAGGGGTTGGGAGACCCAGTACTTC. Amino acids: CASSLGRGWETQYF.